This T cell receptor (beta chain) was observed in a study of blood T cell repertoires in COVID-19. Study as a whole: Material from acute and convalescent COVID-19 was sourced from the United States, Italy and Spain. PBMCs, B-cell-depleted T cells, or T cells were the source of the cDNA or gDNA that made up the material.

This CDR3 is 16 amino acids long. Germline V gives CDR1 MDHEN, CDR2 SYDVKM. V lost 0 bases to trimming and J lost 0 bases, with 9 bases between them. Authors' methods: Estimates of nucleated cell counts were drawn from the amplification of reference gene primers. Data came from immunoSEQ multiplex PCR; TCRdb stores just in-frame clones and leaves some out. The DNA gave D and trimming, while V, J and clone size come from that table. The data show 100,000 to 150,000 clones, 85% seen once. The chain joins TRBV28 to TRBJ1-3; possibly TRBD1 for D (6 bases). The TCR sequence derives from a man older than 75 with active or convalescent COVID-19. Specimen: peripheral blood. The CDR3 sequence: CASSLWDSLSGNTIYF. DNA for the CDR3: TGTGCCAGCAGTTTATGGGACAGTCTCTCTGGAAACACCATATATTTT.